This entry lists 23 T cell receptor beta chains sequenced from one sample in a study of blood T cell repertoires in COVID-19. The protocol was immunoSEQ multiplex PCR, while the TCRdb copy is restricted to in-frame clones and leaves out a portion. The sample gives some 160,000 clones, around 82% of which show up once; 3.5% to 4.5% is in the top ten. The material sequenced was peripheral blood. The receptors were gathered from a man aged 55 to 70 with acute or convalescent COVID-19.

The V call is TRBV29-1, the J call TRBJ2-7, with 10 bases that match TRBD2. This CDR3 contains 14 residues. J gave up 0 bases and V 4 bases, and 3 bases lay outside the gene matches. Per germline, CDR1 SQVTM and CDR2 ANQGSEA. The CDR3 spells CSVGRTSGSYEQYF. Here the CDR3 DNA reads TGCAGCGTTGGCCGGACTAGCGGCTCCTACGAGCAGTACTTC.

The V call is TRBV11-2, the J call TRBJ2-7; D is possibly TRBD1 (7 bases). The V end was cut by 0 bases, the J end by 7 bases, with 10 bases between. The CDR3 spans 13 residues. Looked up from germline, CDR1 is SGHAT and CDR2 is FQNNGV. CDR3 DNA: TGTGCCAGCAGCTTAGACAGGGGGGTGGAGCAGTACTTC. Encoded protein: CASSLDRGVEQYF.

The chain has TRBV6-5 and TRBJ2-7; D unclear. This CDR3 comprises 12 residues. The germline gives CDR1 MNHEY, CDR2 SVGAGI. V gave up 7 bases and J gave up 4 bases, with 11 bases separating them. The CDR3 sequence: CASKTGSYEQYF. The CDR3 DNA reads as TGTGCCAGCAAAACGGGTTCATACGAGCAGTACTTC.

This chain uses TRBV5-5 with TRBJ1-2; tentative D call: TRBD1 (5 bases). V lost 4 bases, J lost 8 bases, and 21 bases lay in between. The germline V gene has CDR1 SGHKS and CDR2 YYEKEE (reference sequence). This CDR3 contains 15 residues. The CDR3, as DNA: TGTGCCAGCAGCCATGGGGCAGCCAACCAACGGGGCTACACCTTC. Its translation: CASSHGAANQRGYTF.

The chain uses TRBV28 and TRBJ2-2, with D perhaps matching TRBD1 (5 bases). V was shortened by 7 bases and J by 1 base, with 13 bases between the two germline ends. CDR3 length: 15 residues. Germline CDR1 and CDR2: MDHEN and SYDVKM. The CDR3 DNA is TGTGCCAGCATTGGGGCGCACATGAACACCGGGGAGCTGTTTTTT. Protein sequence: CASIGAHMNTGELFF.

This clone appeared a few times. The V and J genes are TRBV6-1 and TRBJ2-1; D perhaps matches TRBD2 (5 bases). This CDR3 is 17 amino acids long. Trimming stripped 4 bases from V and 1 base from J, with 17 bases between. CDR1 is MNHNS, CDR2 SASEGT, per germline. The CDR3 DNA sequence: TGTGCCAGCAGTGGAAGCGGCAGCACCGGGTCCTACAATGAGCAGTTCTTC. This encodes CASSGSGSTGSYNEQFF.

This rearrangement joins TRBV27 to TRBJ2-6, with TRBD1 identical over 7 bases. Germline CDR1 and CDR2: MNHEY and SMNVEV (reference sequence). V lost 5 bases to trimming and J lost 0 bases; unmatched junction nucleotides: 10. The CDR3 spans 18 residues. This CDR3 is CASSPWTGGSSGANVLTF. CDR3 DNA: TGTGCCAGCAGTCCCTGGACAGGTGGGAGCTCTGGGGCCAACGTCCTGACTTTC.

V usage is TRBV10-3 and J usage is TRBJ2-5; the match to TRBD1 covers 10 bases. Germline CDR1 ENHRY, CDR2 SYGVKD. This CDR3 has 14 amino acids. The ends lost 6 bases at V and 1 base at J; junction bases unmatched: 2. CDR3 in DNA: TGTGCCATCAGGAGGGACAGGGGCCAAGAGACCCAGTACTTC. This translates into CAIRRDRGQETQYF.

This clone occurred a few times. CDR3: CASSLGLAGEVGELFF. CDR3 nucleotides: TGTGCCAGCAGCTTGGGACTAGCGGGAGAAGTCGGGGAGCTGTTTTTT. The chain uses TRBV5-4 and TRBJ2-2; TRBD2 matches at 12 bases. J lost 7 bases, V lost 0 bases, and 4 bases had no gene match. The CDR3 sequence is 16 residues long. Germline V CDR1 and CDR2: SGHNT, YYREEE (reference sequence).

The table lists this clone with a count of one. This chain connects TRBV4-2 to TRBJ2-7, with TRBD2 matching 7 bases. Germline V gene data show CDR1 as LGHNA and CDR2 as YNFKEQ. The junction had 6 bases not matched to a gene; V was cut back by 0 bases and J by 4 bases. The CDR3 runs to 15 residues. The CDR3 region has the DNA TGTGCCAGCAGCCAAGAGGGGGGGAGTGGGTACGAGCAGTACTTC. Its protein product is CASSQEGGSGYEQYF.

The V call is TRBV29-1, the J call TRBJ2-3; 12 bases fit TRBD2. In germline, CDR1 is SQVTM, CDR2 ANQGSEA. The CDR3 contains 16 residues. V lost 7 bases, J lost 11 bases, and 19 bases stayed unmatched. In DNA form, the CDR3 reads TGCAGCGCCGCCGGGACACCGAGGACTAGCGGGATGGAGCAGTATTTT. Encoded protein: CSAAGTPRTSGMEQYF.

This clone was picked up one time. The CDR3 nucleotides read TGTGCCATGAAGGCGACAGGGGCCGGGGCCAACGTCCTGACTTTC. Amino acid sequence: CAMKATGAGANVLTF. The chain carries TRBV10-3 and TRBJ2-6; TRBD1 agrees at 8 bases. CDR3 length equals 15 residues. V lost 9 bases to trimming and J lost 4 bases; unmatched junction nucleotides: 8. Germline V gene lookup returns CDR1 ENHRY and CDR2 SYGVKD.

CDR3 DNA: TGTGCCAGCAGCTTGCTACCGGGGGTTAGGGGCGAGCAGTTCTTC. Translation: CASSLLPGVRGEQFF. This chain links TRBV5-6 with TRBJ2-1, with D perhaps matching TRBD2 (6 bases). Trimming cost V 1 base and J 10 bases, with 18 bases left between them. The germline CDR1 and CDR2 sequences are SGHDT and YYEEEE. The CDR3 loop spans 15 amino acids. The full variable domain, rest sourced from reference TRBV5-6 and TRBJ2-1, is DAGVTQSPTHLIKTRGQQVTLRCSPKSGHDTVSWYQQALGQGPQFIFQYYEEEERQRGNFPDRFSGHQFPNYSSELNVNALLLGDSALYLCASSLLPGVRGEQFFGPGTRLTVL.

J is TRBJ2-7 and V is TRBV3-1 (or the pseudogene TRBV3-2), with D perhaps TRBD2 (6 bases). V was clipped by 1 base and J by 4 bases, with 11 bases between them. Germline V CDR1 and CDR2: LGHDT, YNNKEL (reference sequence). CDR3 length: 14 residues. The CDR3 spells CASSQVGGLYEQYF. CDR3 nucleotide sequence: TGTGCCAGCAGCCAAGTGGGAGGATTGTACGAGCAGTACTTC.

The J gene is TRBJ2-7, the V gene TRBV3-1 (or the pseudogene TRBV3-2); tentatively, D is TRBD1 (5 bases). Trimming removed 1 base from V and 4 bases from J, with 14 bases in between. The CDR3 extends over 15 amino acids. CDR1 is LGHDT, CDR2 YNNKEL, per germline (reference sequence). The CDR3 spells CASSQVVGARYEQYF. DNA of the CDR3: TGTGCCAGCAGCCAAGTAGTTGGGGCTAGATACGAGCAGTACTTC.

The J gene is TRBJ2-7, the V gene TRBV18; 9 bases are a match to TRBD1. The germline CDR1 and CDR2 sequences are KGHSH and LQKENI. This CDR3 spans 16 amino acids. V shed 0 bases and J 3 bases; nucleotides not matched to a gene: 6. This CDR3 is CASSPPTGGSGYEQYF. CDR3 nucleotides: TGTGCCAGCTCACCACCCACAGGGGGCAGTGGCTACGAGCAGTACTTC. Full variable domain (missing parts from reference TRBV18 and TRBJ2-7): NAGVMQNPRHLVRRRGQEARLRCSPMKGHSHVYWYRQLPEEGLKFMVYLQKENIIDESGMPKERFSAEFPKEGPSILRIQQVVRGDSAAYFCASSPPTGGSGYEQYFGPGTRLTVT.

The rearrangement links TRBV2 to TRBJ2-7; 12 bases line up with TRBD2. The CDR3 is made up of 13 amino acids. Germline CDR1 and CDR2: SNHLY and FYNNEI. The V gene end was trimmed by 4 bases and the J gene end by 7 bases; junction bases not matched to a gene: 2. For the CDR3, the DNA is TGTGCCAGCAGTGGGACTAGCGGGATTGAGCAGTACTTC. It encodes CASSGTSGIEQYF.

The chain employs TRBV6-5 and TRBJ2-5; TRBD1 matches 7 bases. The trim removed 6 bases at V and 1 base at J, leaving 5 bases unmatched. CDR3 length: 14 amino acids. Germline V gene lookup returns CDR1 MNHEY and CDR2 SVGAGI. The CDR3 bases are TGTGCCAGCAGCCTGACAGGGCTCCAAGAGACCCAGTACTTC. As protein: CASSLTGLQETQYF.

The CDR3 DNA reads TGCGCCAGCACCCCAGGGACTAGCGGTCCCGGGGAGACCCAGTACTTC. Amino acids: CASTPGTSGPGETQYF. The chain carries TRBV5-1 and TRBJ2-5; 11 bases are shared with TRBD2. The CDR3 is made up of 16 amino acids. Losses at the gene ends were 6 bases for V and 5 bases for J; bases not matched to a gene: 12. CDR1 SGHRS and CDR2 YFSETQ come from the germline V gene.

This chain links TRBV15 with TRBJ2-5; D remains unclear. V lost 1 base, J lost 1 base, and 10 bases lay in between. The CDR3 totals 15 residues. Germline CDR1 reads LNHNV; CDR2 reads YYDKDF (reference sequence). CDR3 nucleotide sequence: TGTGCCACCAGCAGAGTTAACGGTCTCCAAGAGACCCAGTACTTC. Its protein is CATSRVNGLQETQYF. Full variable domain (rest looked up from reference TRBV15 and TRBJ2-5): DAMVIQNPRYQVTQFGKPVTLSCSQTLNHNVMYWYQQKSSQAPKLLFHYYDKDFNNEADTPDNFQSRRPNTSFCFLDIRSPGLGDTAMYLCATSRVNGLQETQYFGPGTRLLVL.

The DNA of the CDR3 is TGCGCCAGCAGCTTGGCAGATACTAGCGGCCTTTGGGATGAGCAGTTCTTC. Translated, it gives CASSLADTSGLWDEQFF. The rearrangement links TRBV5-1 to TRBJ2-1; 8 positions match TRBD2. The V segment lost 0 bases and the J segment 8 bases; nucleotides outside the gene matches: 13. CDR1 SGHRS and CDR2 YFSETQ come from the germline V gene. The CDR3 loop spans 17 amino acids.

The CDR3 bases are TGTGCCAGCTCACCCTCCGGGACAGGAGCCCAGCCCCAGCATTTT. Protein sequence: CASSPSGTGAQPQHF. This chain uses TRBV18 with TRBJ1-5, with 8 nucleotides matching TRBD1. Looked up from germline, CDR1 is KGHSH and CDR2 is LQKENI. V gave up 3 bases and J gave up 7 bases; unmatched junction bases: 8. CDR3 size: 15 residues.

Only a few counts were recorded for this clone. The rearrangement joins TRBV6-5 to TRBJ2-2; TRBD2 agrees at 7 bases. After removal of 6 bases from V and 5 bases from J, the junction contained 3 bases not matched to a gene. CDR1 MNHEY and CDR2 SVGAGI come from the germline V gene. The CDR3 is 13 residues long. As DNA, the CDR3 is TGTGCCAGCAGAACGGGAGGAACCGGGGAGCTGTTTTTT. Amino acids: CASRTGGTGELFF.